The rows below give T cell receptor beta chains drawn from one sample of a study of STAT5B mutations in CD4+ large granular lymphocyte leukemia. TCRdb's table, derived via immunoSEQ multiplex PCR, lists solely in-frame clones and lacks some. The sample includes 25,000 to 30,000 clones, about three quarters seen only once; the top ten take less than 1.3%. The sequencing sample was made of CD4+ T cells from blood buffy coats. Source of these receptors: a human donor in good health. The CDR3 runs from the conserved cysteine through the conserved F or W. D genes are given only for firm matches. Rows may omit the clone size; those that give it use once, few, many or a size class.

V gene: TRBV5-8; clone size: -; D gene: -; J gene: TRBJ1-1; CDR3 protein: CASRFQGTEAFF; CDR3 DNA: TGTGCCAGCAGGTTCCAGGGCACTGAAGCTTTCTTT
V gene: TRBV2; clone size: -; D gene: TRBD1; J gene: TRBJ1-1; CDR3 protein: CARGAAGQGALNTEAFF; CDR3 DNA: TGTGCCAGAGGGGCAGCGGGACAGGGGGCATTGAACACTGAAGCTTTCTTT
V gene: TRBV19; clone size: -; D gene: TRBD1; J gene: TRBJ1-6; CDR3 protein: CASSTGTGQNSPLHF; CDR3 DNA: TGTGCCAGTAGTACAGGGACAGGGCAGAATTCACCCCTCCACTTT
V gene: TRBV27; clone size: -; D gene: TRBD2; J gene: TRBJ2-7; CDR3 protein: CASKAGGPSYEQYF; CDR3 DNA: TGTGCCAGCAAGGCGGGAGGGCCTTCTTACGAGCAGTACTTC
V gene: TRBV6-1; clone size: few; D gene: -; J gene: TRBJ1-1; CDR3 protein: CASSVSGNTEAFF; CDR3 DNA: TGTGCCAGCAGTGTTAGTGGGAACACTGAAGCTTTCTTT
V gene: TRBV18; clone size: -; D gene: TRBD2; J gene: TRBJ2-1; CDR3 protein: CASSPTPGTSGGSYNEQFF; CDR3 DNA: TGTGCCAGCTCACCAACACCCGGGACTAGCGGGGGCTCCTACAATGAGCAGTTCTTC
V gene: TRBV18; clone size: -; D gene: -; J gene: TRBJ2-2; CDR3 protein: CASSPSNTGELFF; CDR3 DNA: TGTGCCAGCTCACCCTCGAACACCGGGGAGCTGTTTTTT
V gene: TRBV6-4; clone size: once; D gene: -; J gene: TRBJ1-1; CDR3 protein: CASSGGVRMNTEAFF; CDR3 DNA: TGTGCCAGCAGTGGGGGGGTTAGGATGAACACTGAAGCTTTCTTT
V gene: TRBV28; clone size: -; D gene: -; J gene: TRBJ1-2; CDR3 protein: CASSDSTDSYYGYTF; CDR3 DNA: TGTGCCAGCAGTGACTCGACAGACTCTTACTATGGCTACACCTTC
V gene: TRBV28; clone size: -; D gene: TRBD1; J gene: TRBJ1-5; CDR3 protein: CATQGAQPQHF; CDR3 DNA: TGTGCTACACAGGGGGCTCAGCCCCAGCATTTT
V gene: TRBV27; clone size: -; D gene: -; J gene: TRBJ1-2; CDR3 protein: CASSWAEGVKKDGYTF; CDR3 DNA: TGTGCCAGCAGTTGGGCGGAGGGGGTAAAGAAGGATGGCTACACCTTC
V gene: TRBV30; clone size: -; D gene: -; J gene: TRBJ1-1; CDR3 protein: CAWSVPGAVNTEAFF; CDR3 DNA: TGTGCCTGGAGTGTACCAGGGGCAGTGAACACTGAAGCTTTCTTT
V gene: TRBV30; clone size: -; D gene: -; J gene: TRBJ1-1; CDR3 protein: CALGLTNTEAFF; CDR3 DNA: TGTGCCTTAGGACTCACGAACACTGAAGCTTTCTTT
V gene: TRBV28; clone size: -; D gene: -; J gene: TRBJ2-2; CDR3 protein: CASSPLHTGELFF; CDR3 DNA: TGTGCCAGCAGCCCCCTACACACCGGGGAGCTGTTTTTT
V gene: TRBV6-5; clone size: -; D gene: TRBD1; J gene: TRBJ2-7; CDR3 protein: CASSSDPGQTYEQYF; CDR3 DNA: TGTGCCAGCAGCTCCGACCCGGGACAGACCTACGAGCAGTACTTC
V gene: TRBV30; clone size: -; D gene: TRBD2; J gene: TRBJ2-5; CDR3 protein: CAWSLGAGRQETQYF; CDR3 DNA: TGTGCCTGGAGCCTGGGAGCGGGGCGCCAAGAGACCCAGTACTTC
V gene: TRBV30; clone size: -; D gene: -; J gene: TRBJ2-2; CDR3 protein: CAWRTGSNTGELFF; CDR3 DNA: TGTGCCTGGAGGACAGGCTCGAACACCGGGGAGCTGTTTTTT
V gene: TRBV5-4; clone size: -; D gene: -; J gene: TRBJ2-1; CDR3 protein: CASSLEWSSYNEQFF; CDR3 DNA: TGTGCCAGCAGCTTGGAGTGGAGCTCCTACAATGAGCAGTTCTTC
V gene: TRBV28; clone size: -; D gene: -; J gene: TRBJ2-1; CDR3 protein: CASSWGTYNEQFF; CDR3 DNA: TGTGCCAGCAGCTGGGGAACCTACAATGAGCAGTTCTTC
V gene: TRBV27; clone size: -; D gene: -; J gene: TRBJ2-3; CDR3 protein: CASSLSVGGLDTQYF; CDR3 DNA: TGTGCCAGCAGTTTATCTGTCGGGGGGCTTGATACGCAGTATTTT
V gene: TRBV2; clone size: -; D gene: -; J gene: TRBJ2-2; CDR3 protein: CASRVHSEGGELFF; CDR3 DNA: TGTGCCAGCAGGGTCCACTCTGAAGGCGGGGAGCTGTTTTTT
V gene: TRBV7-8; clone size: -; D gene: -; J gene: TRBJ2-5; CDR3 protein: CASSFGYGETQYF; CDR3 DNA: TGTGCCAGCAGCTTCGGATATGGAGAGACCCAGTACTTC
V gene: TRBV29-1; clone size: -; D gene: -; J gene: TRBJ2-5; CDR3 protein: CSVDGRSQETQYF; CDR3 DNA: TGCAGCGTTGATGGACGCAGCCAAGAGACCCAGTACTTC
V gene: TRBV28; clone size: -; D gene: -; J gene: TRBJ1-3; CDR3 protein: CASLQGTDSGNTIYF; CDR3 DNA: TGTGCCAGTTTACAGGGTACCGACTCTGGAAACACCATATATTTT
V gene: TRBV6-1; clone size: -; D gene: TRBD2; J gene: TRBJ2-1; CDR3 protein: CASSAGLAANEQFF; CDR3 DNA: TGTGCCAGCAGTGCGGGACTAGCGGCCAATGAGCAGTTCTTC
V gene: TRBV11-2; clone size: -; D gene: -; J gene: TRBJ2-5; CDR3 protein: CASSPDSPQETQYF; CDR3 DNA: TGTGCCAGCAGTCCCGACAGCCCACAAGAGACCCAGTACTTC
V gene: TRBV19; clone size: -; D gene: -; J gene: TRBJ1-2; CDR3 protein: CASSIGRDYGYTF; CDR3 DNA: TGTGCCAGTAGTATCGGGAGGGACTATGGCTACACCTTC
V gene: TRBV28; clone size: few; D gene: -; J gene: TRBJ1-1; CDR3 protein: CASKTGNTEAFF; CDR3 DNA: TGTGCCAGCAAGACAGGGAACACTGAAGCTTTCTTT
V gene: TRBV28; clone size: once; D gene: TRBD2; J gene: TRBJ2-7; CDR3 protein: CASSRGTSGIYEQYF; CDR3 DNA: TGTGCCAGCAGCCGGGGAACTAGCGGGATCTACGAGCAGTACTTC
V gene: TRBV6-1; clone size: few; D gene: -; J gene: TRBJ1-5; CDR3 protein: CASTLYSQPQHF; CDR3 DNA: TGTGCCAGCACCCTGTACAGTCAGCCCCAGCATTTT
V gene: TRBV2; clone size: -; D gene: -; J gene: TRBJ1-4; CDR3 protein: CASRGNRAESEKLFF; CDR3 DNA: TGTGCCAGCAGGGGAAACAGGGCAGAAAGCGAAAAACTGTTTTTT
V gene: TRBV5-1; clone size: -; D gene: TRBD2; J gene: TRBJ2-5; CDR3 protein: CASSSGLAGGGRETQYF; CDR3 DNA: TGCGCCAGCAGCTCCGGACTAGCGGGGGGCGGGAGGGAGACCCAGTACTTC
V gene: TRBV28; clone size: -; D gene: -; J gene: TRBJ1-5; CDR3 protein: CASSLSGQPQHF; CDR3 DNA: TGTGCCAGCAGTTTGTCAGGTCAGCCCCAGCATTTT
V gene: TRBV29-1; clone size: -; D gene: -; J gene: TRBJ2-1; CDR3 protein: CSVEVPTSSYNEQFF; CDR3 DNA: TGCAGCGTTGAAGTTCCCACTAGCTCCTACAATGAGCAGTTCTTC
V gene: TRBV15; clone size: -; D gene: -; J gene: TRBJ2-3; CDR3 protein: CATSRDITLASDTQYF; CDR3 DNA: TGTGCCACCAGCAGAGATATTACGTTGGCCAGCGATACGCAGTATTTT
V gene: TRBV7-9; clone size: -; D gene: TRBD2; J gene: TRBJ2-3; CDR3 protein: CASSWGLAESDTQYF; CDR3 DNA: TGTGCCAGCAGCTGGGGACTAGCTGAATCAGATACGCAGTATTTT
V gene: TRBV2; clone size: few; D gene: TRBD1; J gene: TRBJ2-6; CDR3 protein: CASNRPGQRYSGANVLTF; CDR3 DNA: TGTGCCAGCAACAGACCGGGACAGCGATATTCTGGGGCCAACGTCCTGACTTTC
V gene: TRBV27; clone size: -; D gene: -; J gene: TRBJ2-5; CDR3 protein: CASGKWGTRGGTQYF; CDR3 DNA: TGTGCCAGCGGGAAATGGGGTACCCGGGGAGGGACCCAGTACTTC
V gene: TRBV9; clone size: -; D gene: -; J gene: TRBJ2-1; CDR3 protein: CASSERYQNEQFF; CDR3 DNA: TGTGCCAGCAGCGAGAGGTACCAAAATGAGCAGTTCTTC
V gene: TRBV29-1; clone size: -; D gene: -; J gene: TRBJ1-5; CDR3 protein: CSVGSGLNQPQHF; CDR3 DNA: TGCAGCGTTGGGTCTGGTCTCAATCAGCCCCAGCATTTT
V gene: TRBV6-1; clone size: -; D gene: -; J gene: TRBJ2-7; CDR3 protein: CASSEGGGRVYEQYF; CDR3 DNA: TGTGCCAGCAGTGAAGGGGGGGGGCGCGTCTACGAGCAGTACTTC
V gene: TRBV29-1; clone size: -; D gene: -; J gene: TRBJ2-3; CDR3 protein: CSVFSSPTDTQYF; CDR3 DNA: TGCAGCGTTTTTTCCTCACCGACAGATACGCAGTATTTT